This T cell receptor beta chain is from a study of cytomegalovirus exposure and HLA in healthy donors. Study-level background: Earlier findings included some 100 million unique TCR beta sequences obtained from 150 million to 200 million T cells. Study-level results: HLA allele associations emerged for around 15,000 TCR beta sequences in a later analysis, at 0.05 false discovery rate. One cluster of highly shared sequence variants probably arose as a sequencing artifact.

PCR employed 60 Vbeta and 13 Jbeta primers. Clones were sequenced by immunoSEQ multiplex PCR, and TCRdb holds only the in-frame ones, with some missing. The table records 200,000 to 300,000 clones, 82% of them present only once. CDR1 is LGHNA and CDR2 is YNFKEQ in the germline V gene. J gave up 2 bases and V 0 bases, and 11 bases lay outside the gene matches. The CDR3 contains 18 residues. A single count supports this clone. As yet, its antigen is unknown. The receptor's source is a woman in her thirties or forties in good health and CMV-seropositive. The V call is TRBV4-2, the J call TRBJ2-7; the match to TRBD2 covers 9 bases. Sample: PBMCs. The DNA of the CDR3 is TGTGCCAGCAGCCAAGAAACCCTTAGCGGGGGTGCAACCTACGAGCAGTACTTC. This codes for CASSQETLSGGATYEQYF.